What follows describes a single T cell receptor beta chain. TCRdb keeps only in-frame clones here, not all; method: immunoSEQ multiplex PCR. The repertoire consists of around 190,000 clones, with roughly three quarters occurring once and the leading ten covering around 1.3%. This CDR3 spans 15 amino acids. V was pared by 6 bases and J by 6 bases, with 15 bases between. CDR1 is MNHEY and CDR2 is SMNVEV in the germline V gene (reference sequence). The entry originates in a study of cytomegalovirus exposure and HLA in healthy donors. This TCR derives from a woman aged 25 to 39 in good health and CMV-seronegative. V gene TRBV27 combines with J gene TRBJ2-6, with D maybe TRBD1 (7 bases). The sequenced sample consisted of PBMCs. CDR3 sequence (DNA): TGTGCCAGCAGCCGAACAGGGGAGGTGGCCAACGTCCTGACTTTC. Translated: CASSRTGEVANVLTF.